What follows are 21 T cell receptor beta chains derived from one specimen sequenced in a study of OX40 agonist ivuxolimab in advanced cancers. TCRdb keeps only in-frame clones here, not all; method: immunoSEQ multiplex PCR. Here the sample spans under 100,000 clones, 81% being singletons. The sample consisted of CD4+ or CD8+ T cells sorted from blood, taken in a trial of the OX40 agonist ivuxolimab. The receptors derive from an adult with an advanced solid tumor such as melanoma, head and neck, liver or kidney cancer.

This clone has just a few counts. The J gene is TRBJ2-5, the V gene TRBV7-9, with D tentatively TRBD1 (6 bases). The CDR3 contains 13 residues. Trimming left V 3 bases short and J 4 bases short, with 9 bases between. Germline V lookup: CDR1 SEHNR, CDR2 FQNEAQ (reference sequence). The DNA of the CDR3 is TGTGCCAGCAGCTTCAGGGGCCGAGAGACCCAGTACTTC. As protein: CASSFRGRETQYF.

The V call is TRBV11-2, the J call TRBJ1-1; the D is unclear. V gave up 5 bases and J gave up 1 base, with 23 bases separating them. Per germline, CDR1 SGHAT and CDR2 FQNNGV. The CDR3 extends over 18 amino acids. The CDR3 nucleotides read TGTGCCAGCAGCCCCATCACGGAGACACCGGATCGGAACACTGAAGCTTTCTTT. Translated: CASSPITETPDRNTEAFF.

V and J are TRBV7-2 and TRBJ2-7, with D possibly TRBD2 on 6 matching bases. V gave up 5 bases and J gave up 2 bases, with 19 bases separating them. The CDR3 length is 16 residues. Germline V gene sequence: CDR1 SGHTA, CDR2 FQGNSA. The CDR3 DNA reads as TGTGCCAGCAGCCAAAGGTCGGGGGACGCCCCCTACGAGCAGTACTTC. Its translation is CASSQRSGDAPYEQYF.

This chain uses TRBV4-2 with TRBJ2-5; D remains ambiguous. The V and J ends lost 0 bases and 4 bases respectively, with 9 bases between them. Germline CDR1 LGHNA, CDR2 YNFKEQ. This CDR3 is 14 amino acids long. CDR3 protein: CASSQEYGPETQYF. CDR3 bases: TGTGCCAGCAGCCAAGAGTACGGACCAGAGACCCAGTACTTC.

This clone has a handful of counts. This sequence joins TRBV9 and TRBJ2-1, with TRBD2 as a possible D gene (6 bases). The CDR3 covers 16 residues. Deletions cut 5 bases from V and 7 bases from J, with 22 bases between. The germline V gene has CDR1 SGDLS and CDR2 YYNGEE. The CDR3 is CASSPERASVWNEQFF. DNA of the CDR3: TGTGCCAGCAGTCCAGAGCGGGCTAGCGTATGGAATGAGCAGTTCTTC.

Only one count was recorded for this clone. The CDR3 here is CASSLVGADEQFF. CDR3 coding DNA: TGTGCCAGCAGCTTGGTAGGGGCAGATGAGCAGTTCTTC. J is TRBJ2-1 and V is TRBV5-4; D is perhaps TRBD1 (5 bases). The CDR3 sequence is 13 residues long. The V gene lost 0 bases and the J gene lost 8 bases, with 9 bases spanning the gap. Germline V gene lookup returns CDR1 SGHNT and CDR2 YYREEE (reference sequence).

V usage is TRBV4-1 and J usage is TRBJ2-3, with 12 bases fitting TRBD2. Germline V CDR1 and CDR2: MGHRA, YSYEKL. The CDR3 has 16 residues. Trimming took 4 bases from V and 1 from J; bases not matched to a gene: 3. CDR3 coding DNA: TGCGCCAGCAGCCTGTCTAGCGGGGGGGGCACAGATACGCAGTATTTT. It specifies CASSLSSGGGTDTQYF.

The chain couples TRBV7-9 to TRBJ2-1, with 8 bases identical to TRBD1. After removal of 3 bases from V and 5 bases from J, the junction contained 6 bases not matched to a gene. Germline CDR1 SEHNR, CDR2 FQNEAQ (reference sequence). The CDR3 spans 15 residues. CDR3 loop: CASSFGQGGDNEQFF. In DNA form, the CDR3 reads TGTGCCAGCAGCTTCGGACAGGGAGGAGACAATGAGCAGTTCTTC.

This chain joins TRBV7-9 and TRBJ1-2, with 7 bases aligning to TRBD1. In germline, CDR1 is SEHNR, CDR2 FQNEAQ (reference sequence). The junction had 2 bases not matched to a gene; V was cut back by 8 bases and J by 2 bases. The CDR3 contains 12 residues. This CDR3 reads CASDRANYGYTF. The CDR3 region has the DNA TGTGCCAGCGACAGGGCCAACTATGGCTACACCTTC.

DNA of the CDR3: TGTGCCAGCAGCTCATCCGTAGAAGTAAATGAGCAGTTCTTC. The encoded protein is CASSSSVEVNEQFF. This chain connects TRBV11-2 to TRBJ2-1, with no clear D. The CDR3 totals 14 residues. Germline V gene lookup returns CDR1 SGHAT and CDR2 FQNNGV. V was pared by 4 bases and J by 7 bases, with 14 bases between.

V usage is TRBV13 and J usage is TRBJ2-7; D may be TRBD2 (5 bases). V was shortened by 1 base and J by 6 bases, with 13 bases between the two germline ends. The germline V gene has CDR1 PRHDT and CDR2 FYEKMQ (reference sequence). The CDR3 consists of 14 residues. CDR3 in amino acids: CASSLESRGFEQYF. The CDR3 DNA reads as TGTGCCAGCAGCTTAGAAAGTCGCGGGTTCGAGCAGTACTTC.

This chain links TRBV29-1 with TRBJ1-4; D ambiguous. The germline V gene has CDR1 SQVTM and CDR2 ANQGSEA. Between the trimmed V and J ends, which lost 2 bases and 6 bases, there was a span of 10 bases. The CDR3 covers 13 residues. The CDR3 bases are TGCAGCGTTGAAATTCGTTCACATGAAAAACTGTTTTTT. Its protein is CSVEIRSHEKLFF.

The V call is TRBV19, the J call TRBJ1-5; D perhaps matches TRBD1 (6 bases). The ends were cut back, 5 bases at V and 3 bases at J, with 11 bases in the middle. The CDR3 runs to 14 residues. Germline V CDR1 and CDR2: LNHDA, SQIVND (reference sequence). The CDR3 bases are TGTGCCAGTAGTCTCGGACAGTACAATCAGCCCCAGCATTTT. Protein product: CASSLGQYNQPQHF.

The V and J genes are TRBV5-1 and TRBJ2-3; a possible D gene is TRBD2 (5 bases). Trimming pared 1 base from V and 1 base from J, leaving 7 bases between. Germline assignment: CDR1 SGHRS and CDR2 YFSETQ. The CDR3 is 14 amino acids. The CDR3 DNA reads TGCGCCAGCAGCTTGCTGAGGGGCACAGATACGCAGTATTTT. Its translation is CASSLLRGTDTQYF. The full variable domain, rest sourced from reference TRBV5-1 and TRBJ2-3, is KAGVTQTPRYLIKTRGQQVTLSCSPISGHRSVSWYQQTPGQGLQFLFEYFSETQRNKGNFPGRFSGRQFSNSRSEMNVSTLELGDSALYLCASSLLRGTDTQYFGPGTRLTVL.

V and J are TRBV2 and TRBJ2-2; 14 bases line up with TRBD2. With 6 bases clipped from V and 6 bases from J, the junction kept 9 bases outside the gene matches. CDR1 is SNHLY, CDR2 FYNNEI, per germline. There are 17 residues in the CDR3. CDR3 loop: CASRGLAGVLLSGELFF. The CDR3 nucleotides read TGTGCCAGCAGGGGACTAGCGGGAGTTCTTTTGTCCGGGGAGCTGTTTTTT.

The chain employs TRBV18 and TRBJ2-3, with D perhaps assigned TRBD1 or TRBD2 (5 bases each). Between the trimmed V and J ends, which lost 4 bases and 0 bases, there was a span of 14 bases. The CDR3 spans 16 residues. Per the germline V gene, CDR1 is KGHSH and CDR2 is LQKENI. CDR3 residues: CASSRTGTGSTDTQYF. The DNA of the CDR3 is TGTGCCAGCTCACGGACCGGGACGGGTAGCACAGATACGCAGTATTTT.

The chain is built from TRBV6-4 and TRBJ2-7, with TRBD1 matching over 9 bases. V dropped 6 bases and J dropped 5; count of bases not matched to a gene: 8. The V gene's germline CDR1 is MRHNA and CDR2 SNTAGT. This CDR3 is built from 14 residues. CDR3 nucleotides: TGTGCCAGCAGGCCGGGACAGGGTTTCAACGAGCAGTACTTC. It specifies CASRPGQGFNEQYF.

CDR3 coding DNA: TGTGCCAGCAGCTTAGAAGTGACTTATGGCTACACCTTC. Residues: CASSLEVTYGYTF. The V and J genes are TRBV7-2 and TRBJ1-2, with unresolved D. The CDR3 runs to 13 residues. V was shortened by 1 base and J by 5 bases, with 8 bases between the two germline ends. The V gene's germline CDR1 is SGHTA and CDR2 FQGNSA.

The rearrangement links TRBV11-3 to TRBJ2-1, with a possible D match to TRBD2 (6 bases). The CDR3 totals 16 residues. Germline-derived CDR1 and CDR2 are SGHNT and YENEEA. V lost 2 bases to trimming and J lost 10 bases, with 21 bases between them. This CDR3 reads CASSLLRGAGSQEQFF. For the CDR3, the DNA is TGTGCCAGCAGCTTACTTCGAGGGGCCGGGAGCCAAGAGCAGTTCTTC.

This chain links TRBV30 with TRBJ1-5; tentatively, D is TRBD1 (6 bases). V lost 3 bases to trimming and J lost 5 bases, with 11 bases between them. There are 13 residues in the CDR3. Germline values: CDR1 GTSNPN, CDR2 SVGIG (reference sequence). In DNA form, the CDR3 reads TGTGCCTGGAGCCCCGCAGGGGATCAGCCCCAGCATTTT. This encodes CAWSPAGDQPQHF.

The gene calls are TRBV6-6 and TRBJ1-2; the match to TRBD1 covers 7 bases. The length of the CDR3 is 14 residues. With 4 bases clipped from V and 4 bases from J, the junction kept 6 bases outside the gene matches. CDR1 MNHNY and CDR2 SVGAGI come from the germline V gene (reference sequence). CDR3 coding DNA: TGTGCCAGCAGTTCTCCGGGACAGATCTATGGCTACACCTTC. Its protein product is CASSSPGQIYGYTF.